This note documents a single T cell receptor beta chain sequence. Antigen unknown. The sample originates from a study of CXCR3-negative and CXCR3-positive naive CD8 T cells. Overall study: Each library gave roughly 1.4 +/- 0.3 million of approximately 150 million TRB reads.

CD45RO-CCR7+CD27+CD95- marked naive CD8+ T cells. Points from the study as a whole: Naive cells used TRBV-TRBJ genes in much the same way whether CXCR3-negative or CXCR3-positive; memory cells did not. Diversity ran similarly high across both naive subsets but far lower in memory CD8+ cells. TRB CDR3s of CXCR3-positive naive cells were more hydrophobic than those of CXCR3-negative naive cells.

UMI-labeled 5' RACE yielded the TRB cDNA libraries. TCRdb reprocessed the 5' RACE reads, with one entry per CDR3 protein and no DNA. In all, the sample yields under 150,000 distinct CDR3 sequences. The sample consisted of naive CXCR3+ CD8+ T cells from blood. Stated subset: CD45RO-CCR7+CD27+CD95- naive CD8+ T cells expressing CXCR3 (TNR3+). The receptor was isolated from a human donor in good health. Some clones in this sample may be carry-over from other donors' samples.

CDR3 protein: CAWSVLGTGTNEQYF. The V call is TRBV30, the J call TRBJ2-7; TCRdb indicates TRBD2, and absent DNA this call remains unverified. CDR1 is GTSNPN and CDR2 is SVGIG in the germline V gene (reference sequence). The CDR3 contains 15 residues. The entire variable domain, with the rest obtained from reference TRBV30 and TRBJ2-7, is as follows: SQTIHQWPATLVQPVGSPLSLECTVEGTSNPNLYWYRQAAGRGLQLLFYSVGIGQISSEVPQNLSASRPQDRQFILSSKKLLLSDSGFYLCAWSVLGTGTNEQYFGPGTRLTVT.